A selection of T cell receptor beta chains follows, all from one sample in a study of T cells after yellow fever vaccination. TCRdb re-called the 5' RACE reads through MiXCR, storing one row per CDR3 protein. The sample contains some 160,000 distinct CDR3 sequences, around 9% of which appear only once. The sequences come from CD8+ T cells sorted from PBMCs, collected 45 days after the yellow fever booster vaccination. Receptors were obtained from a man younger than 35 who received the YFV17D yellow fever vaccine. CDR3s include the opening cysteine and the closing phenylalanine or tryptophan. D genes are given only for firm matches. The size field is filled for only some rows; it gives once, few, many or a size class.

size: few
V: TRBV12-5
D: NA
J: TRBJ2-5
CDR3: CASGVDGETQYF
DNA: TGTGCTAGTGGTGTTGACGGTGAGACCCAGTACTTC

size: NA
V: TRBV7-6
D: NA
J: TRBJ2-2
CDR3: CASSTHPRGDNTGELFF
DNA: TGTGCCAGCAGCACTCACCCCCGGGGCGACAACACCGGGGAGCTGTTTTTT

size: few
V: TRBV6-4
D: TRBD2
J: TRBJ2-3
CDR3: CASSRLAGGRDTDTQYF
DNA: TGTGCCAGCAGTCGACTAGCGGGGGGCCGAGACACAGATACGCAGTATTTT

size: NA
V: TRBV12-3/TRBV12-4
D: TRBD1
J: TRBJ2-7
CDR3: CASSLDRNSYEQYF
DNA: TGTGCCAGCAGTTTGGACAGGAACTCCTACGAGCAGTACTTC

size: NA
V: TRBV6-4
D: NA
J: TRBJ2-2
CDR3: CASSVDVTGELFF
DNA: TGTGCCAGCAGTGTGGACGTCACCGGGGAGCTGTTTTTT

size: few
V: TRBV4-3
D: NA
J: TRBJ1-1
CDR3: CASSQDIASLNTEAFF
DNA: TGCGCCAGCAGCCAAGATATAGCCAGTCTGAACACTGAAGCTTTCTTT

size: NA
V: TRBV27
D: TRBD1
J: TRBJ1-1
CDR3: CASSLSGTGGNTEAFF
DNA: TGTGCCAGCAGTTTATCCGGGACAGGGGGCAACACTGAAGCTTTCTTT

size: few
V: TRBV19
D: NA
J: TRBJ2-3
CDR3: CASSPMGGDTQYF
DNA: TGTGCCAGTAGTCCCATGGGAGGCGATACGCAGTATTTT

size: few
V: TRBV5-5
D: TRBD2
J: TRBJ2-3
CDR3: CASSGWGGITDTQYF
DNA: TGTGCCAGCAGCGGGTGGGGGGGTATCACAGATACGCAGTATTTT

size: few
V: TRBV7-9
D: TRBD1
J: TRBJ1-2
CDR3: CAAGGPNYGYTF
DNA: TGTGCCGCAGGGGGCCCAAACTATGGCTACACCTTC